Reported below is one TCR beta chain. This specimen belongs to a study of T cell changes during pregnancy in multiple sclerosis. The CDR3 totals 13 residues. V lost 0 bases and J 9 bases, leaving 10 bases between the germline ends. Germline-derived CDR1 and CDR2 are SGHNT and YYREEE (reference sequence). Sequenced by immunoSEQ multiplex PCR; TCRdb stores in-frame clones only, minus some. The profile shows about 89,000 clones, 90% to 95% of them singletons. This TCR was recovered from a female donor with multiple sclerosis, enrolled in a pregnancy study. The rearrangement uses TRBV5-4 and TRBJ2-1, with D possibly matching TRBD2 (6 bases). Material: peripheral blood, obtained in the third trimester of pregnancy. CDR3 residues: CASSLVGGAEQFF. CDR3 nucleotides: TGTGCCAGCAGCTTGGTTGGAGGGGCTGAGCAGTTCTTC.